Below are 4 T cell receptor beta chains sequenced from a single sample in a study of control samples from healthy donors and cancer patients. Some clones are missing from TCRdb's copy, which holds only in-frame ones; the method was immunoSEQ multiplex PCR. The sample contains about 65,000 clones, 75% to 95% of which appear only once. Sequenced: PBMCs. Receptors originate from a woman in her forties or fifties with colorectal cancer.

This chain joins TRBV2 and TRBJ1-2, with D possibly TRBD1 on 6 matching bases. CDR1 is SNHLY, CDR2 FYNNEI, per germline. The CDR3 has 13 residues. V was trimmed by 1 base and J by 4 bases, leaving 7 bases between them. Here the CDR3 DNA reads TGTGCCAGCAGTGAAGGCAGGGGCTATGGCTACACCTTC. Its protein is CASSEGRGYGYTF.

The CDR3 protein is CASSLAPSSGLDEKLFF. DNA for the CDR3: TGCGCCAGCAGCTTGGCCCCCAGCTCGGGGTTGGACGAAAAACTGTTTTTT. The chain recombines TRBV5-1 with TRBJ1-4; the D is unclear. V lost 0 bases to trimming and J lost 8 bases, with 20 bases between them. There are 17 residues in the CDR3. The germline V gene encodes CDR1 SGHRS and CDR2 YFSETQ.

The rearrangement uses TRBV28 and TRBJ1-2, with 7 bases matching TRBD1. Trimming removed 5 bases from V and 4 bases from J; junction bases left unmatched: 16. Germline V gene data show CDR1 as MDHEN and CDR2 as SYDVKM. The CDR3 runs 17 residues. The CDR3 bases are TGTGCCAGCAGTCCCAGGGTCTCAGGACAGGCGGGCTATGGCTACACCTTC. Translated, it gives CASSPRVSGQAGYGYTF.

The chain uses TRBV16 and TRBJ2-1; D is unclear. Trimming stripped 3 bases from V and 4 bases from J, with 13 bases between. Germline CDR1 and CDR2: KGHSY and FQNENV. CDR3 length: 15 amino acids. This CDR3 is CASSQMWKGYNEQFF. Here the CDR3 DNA reads TGTGCCAGCAGCCAGATGTGGAAGGGTTACAATGAGCAGTTCTTC.